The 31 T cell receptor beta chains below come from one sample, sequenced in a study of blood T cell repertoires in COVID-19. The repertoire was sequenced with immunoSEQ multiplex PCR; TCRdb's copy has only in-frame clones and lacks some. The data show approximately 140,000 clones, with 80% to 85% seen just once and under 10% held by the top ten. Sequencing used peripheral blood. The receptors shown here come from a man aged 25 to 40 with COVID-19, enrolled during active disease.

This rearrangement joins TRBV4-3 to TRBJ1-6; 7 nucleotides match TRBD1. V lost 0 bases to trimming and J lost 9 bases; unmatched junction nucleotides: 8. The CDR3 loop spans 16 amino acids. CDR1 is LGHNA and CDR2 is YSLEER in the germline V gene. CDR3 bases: TGCGCCAGCAGCCAAGAAATCAGACAGGGAGCTTCACCCCTCCACTTT. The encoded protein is CASSQEIRQGASPLHF.

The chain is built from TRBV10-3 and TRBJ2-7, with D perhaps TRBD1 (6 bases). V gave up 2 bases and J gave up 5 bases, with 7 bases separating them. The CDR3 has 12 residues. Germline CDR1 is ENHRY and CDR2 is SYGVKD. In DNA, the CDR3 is TGTGCCATCAGTGAGCGGGACAACGAGCAGTACTTC. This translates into CAISERDNEQYF.

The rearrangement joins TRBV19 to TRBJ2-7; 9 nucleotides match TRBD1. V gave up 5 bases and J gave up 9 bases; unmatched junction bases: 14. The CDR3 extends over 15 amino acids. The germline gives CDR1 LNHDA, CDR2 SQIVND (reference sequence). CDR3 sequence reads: CASSPTRDRVSWQYF. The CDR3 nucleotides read TGTGCCAGTAGTCCCACCCGGGACAGGGTGTCTTGGCAGTACTTC.

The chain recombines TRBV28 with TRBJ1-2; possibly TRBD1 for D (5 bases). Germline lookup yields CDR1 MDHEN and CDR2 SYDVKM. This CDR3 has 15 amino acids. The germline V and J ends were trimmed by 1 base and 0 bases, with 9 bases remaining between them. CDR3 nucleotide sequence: TGTGCCAGCAGTTTATCCAGACAGTCTAACTATGGCTACACCTTC. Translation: CASSLSRQSNYGYTF.

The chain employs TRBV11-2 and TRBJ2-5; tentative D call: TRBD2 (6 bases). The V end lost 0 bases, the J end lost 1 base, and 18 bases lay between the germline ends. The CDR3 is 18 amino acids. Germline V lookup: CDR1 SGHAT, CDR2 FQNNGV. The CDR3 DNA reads TGTGCCAGCAGCTTAGATGCCCTAGCGCACAACGTCCAAGAGACCCAGTACTTC. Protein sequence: CASSLDALAHNVQETQYF. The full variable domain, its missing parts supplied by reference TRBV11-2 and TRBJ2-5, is EAGVAQSPRYKIIEKRQSVAFWCNPISGHATLYWYQQILGQGPKLLIQFQNNGVVDDSQLPKDRFSAERLKGVDSTLKIQPAKLEDSAVYLCASSLDALAHNVQETQYFGPGTRLLVL.

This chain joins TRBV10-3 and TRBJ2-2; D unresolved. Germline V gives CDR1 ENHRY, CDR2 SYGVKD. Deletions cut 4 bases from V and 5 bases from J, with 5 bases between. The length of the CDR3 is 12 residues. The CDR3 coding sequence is TGTGCCATCAGTGGCGAGACCGGGGAGCTGTTTTTT. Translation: CAISGETGELFF.

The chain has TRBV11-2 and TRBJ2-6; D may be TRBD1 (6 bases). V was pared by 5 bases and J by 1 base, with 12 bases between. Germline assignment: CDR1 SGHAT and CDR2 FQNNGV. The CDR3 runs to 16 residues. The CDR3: CASSTPTGSGANVLTF. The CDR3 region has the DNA TGTGCCAGCAGCACCCCTACAGGGTCTGGGGCCAACGTCCTGACTTTC. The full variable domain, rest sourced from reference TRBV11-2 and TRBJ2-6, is EAGVAQSPRYKIIEKRQSVAFWCNPISGHATLYWYQQILGQGPKLLIQFQNNGVVDDSQLPKDRFSAERLKGVDSTLKIQPAKLEDSAVYLCASSTPTGSGANVLTFGAGSRLTVL.

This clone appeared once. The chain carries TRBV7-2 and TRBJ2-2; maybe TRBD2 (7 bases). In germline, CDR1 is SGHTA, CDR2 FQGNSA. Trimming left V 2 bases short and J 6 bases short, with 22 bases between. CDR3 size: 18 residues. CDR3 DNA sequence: TGTGCCAGCAGCTTATTCGGCAGGGGCCTAGGGGGGGCCGGGGAGCTGTTTTTT. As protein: CASSLFGRGLGGAGELFF.

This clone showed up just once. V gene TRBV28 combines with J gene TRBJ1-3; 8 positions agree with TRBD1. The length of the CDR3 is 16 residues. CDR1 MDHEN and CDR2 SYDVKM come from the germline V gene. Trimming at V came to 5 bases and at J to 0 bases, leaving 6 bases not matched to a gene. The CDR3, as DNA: TGTGCCAGCAGTGAACAAGGACAGGGCTCTGGAAACACCATATATTTT. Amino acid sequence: CASSEQGQGSGNTIYF.

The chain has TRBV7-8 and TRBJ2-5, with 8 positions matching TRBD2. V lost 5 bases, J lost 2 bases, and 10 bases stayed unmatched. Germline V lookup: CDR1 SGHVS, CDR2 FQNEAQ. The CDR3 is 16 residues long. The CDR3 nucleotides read TGTGCCAGCAGCCCTGGGAGCGGGAGCCCGCAAGAGACCCAGTACTTC. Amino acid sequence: CASSPGSGSPQETQYF. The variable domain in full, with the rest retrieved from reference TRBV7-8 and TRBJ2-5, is GAGVSQSPRYKVAKRGQDVALRCDPISGHVSLFWYQQALGQGPEFLTYFQNEAQLDKSGLPSDRFFAERPEGSVSTLKIQRTQQEDSAVYLCASSPGSGSPQETQYFGPGTRLLVL.

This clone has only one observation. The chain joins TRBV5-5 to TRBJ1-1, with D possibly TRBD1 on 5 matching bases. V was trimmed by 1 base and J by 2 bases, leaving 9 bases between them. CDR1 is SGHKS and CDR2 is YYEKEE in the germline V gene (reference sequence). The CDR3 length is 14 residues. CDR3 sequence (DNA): TGTGCCAGCAGCTTGACAGGACAAAACACTGAAGCTTTCTTT. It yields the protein CASSLTGQNTEAFF.

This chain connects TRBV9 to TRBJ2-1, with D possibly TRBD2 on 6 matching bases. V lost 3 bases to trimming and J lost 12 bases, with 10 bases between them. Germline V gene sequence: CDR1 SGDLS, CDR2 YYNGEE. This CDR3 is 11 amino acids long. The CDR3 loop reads CASSGGDGQFF. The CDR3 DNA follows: TGTGCCAGCAGCGGGGGGGACGGGCAGTTCTTC.

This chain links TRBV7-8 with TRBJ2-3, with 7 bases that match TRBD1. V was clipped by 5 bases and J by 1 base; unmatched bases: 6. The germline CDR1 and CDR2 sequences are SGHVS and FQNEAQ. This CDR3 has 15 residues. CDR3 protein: CASSAEGQGTDTQYF. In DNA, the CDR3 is TGTGCCAGCAGCGCAGAAGGACAGGGCACAGATACGCAGTATTTT.

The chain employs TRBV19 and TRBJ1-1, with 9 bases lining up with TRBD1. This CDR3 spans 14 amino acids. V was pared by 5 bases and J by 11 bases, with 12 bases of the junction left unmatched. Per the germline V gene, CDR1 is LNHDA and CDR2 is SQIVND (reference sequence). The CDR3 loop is CASSPGDRAPAAFF. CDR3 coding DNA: TGTGCCAGTAGTCCCGGGGACAGGGCGCCGGCGGCTTTCTTT.

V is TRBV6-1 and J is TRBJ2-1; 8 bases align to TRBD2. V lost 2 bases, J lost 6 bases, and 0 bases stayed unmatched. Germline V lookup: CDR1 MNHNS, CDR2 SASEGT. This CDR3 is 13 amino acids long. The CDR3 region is CASSELAGNEQFF. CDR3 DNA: TGTGCCAGCAGTGAACTAGCGGGCAATGAGCAGTTCTTC.

The CDR3 is CASSVGQGLLYEQYF. The CDR3 coding sequence is TGTGCCAGCAGCGTGGGACAGGGGCTCCTCTACGAGCAGTACTTC. The rearrangement joins TRBV5-4 to TRBJ2-7; 10 bases map to TRBD1. V dropped 4 bases and J dropped 3; count of bases not matched to a gene: 7. The CDR3 is made up of 15 amino acids. The germline gives CDR1 SGHNT, CDR2 YYREEE (reference sequence). Together with reference TRBV5-4 and TRBJ2-7, the CDR3 gives the full variable domain: ETGVTQSPTHLIKTRGQQVTLRCSSQSGHNTVSWYQQALGQGPQFIFQYYREEENGRGNFPPRFSGLQFPNYSSELNVNALELDDSALYLCASSVGQGLLYEQYFGPGTRLTVT.

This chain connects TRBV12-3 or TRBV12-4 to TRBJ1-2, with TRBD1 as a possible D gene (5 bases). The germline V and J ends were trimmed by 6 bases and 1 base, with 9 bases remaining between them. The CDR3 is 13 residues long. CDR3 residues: CASRLQGNYGYTF. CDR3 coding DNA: TGTGCCAGCAGACTCCAGGGTAACTATGGCTACACCTTC.

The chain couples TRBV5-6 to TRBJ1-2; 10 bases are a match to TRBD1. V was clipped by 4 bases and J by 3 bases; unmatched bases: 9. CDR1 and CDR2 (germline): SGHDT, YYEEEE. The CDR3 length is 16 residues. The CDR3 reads CASSGGQGLFYYGYTF. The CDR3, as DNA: TGTGCCAGCAGCGGGGGACAGGGGCTTTTTTACTATGGCTACACCTTC.

CDR3 DNA sequence: TGTGCCAGCAGTTTAATACAGGGGGGGTATAGCAATCAGCCCCAGCATTTT. Translating it yields CASSLIQGGYSNQPQHF. This sequence joins TRBV28 and TRBJ1-5; 8 nucleotides align to TRBD1. This CDR3 is 17 amino acids long. Trimming took 2 bases from V and 0 from J; bases not matched to a gene: 6. Germline V CDR1 and CDR2: MDHEN, SYDVKM.

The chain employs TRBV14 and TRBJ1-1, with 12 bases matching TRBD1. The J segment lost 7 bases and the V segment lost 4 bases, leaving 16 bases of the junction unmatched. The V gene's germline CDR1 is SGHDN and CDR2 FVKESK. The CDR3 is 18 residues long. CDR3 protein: CASSLRSGTGGALGEAFF. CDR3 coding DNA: TGTGCCAGCAGCCTACGGTCCGGGACAGGGGGCGCGTTGGGTGAAGCTTTCTTT.

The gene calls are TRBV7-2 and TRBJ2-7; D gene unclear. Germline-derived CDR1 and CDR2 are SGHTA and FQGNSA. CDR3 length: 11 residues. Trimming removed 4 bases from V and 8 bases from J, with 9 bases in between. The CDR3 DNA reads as TGTGCCAGCAGCTCCACTCAAAAGCAGTACTTC. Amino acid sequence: CASSSTQKQYF. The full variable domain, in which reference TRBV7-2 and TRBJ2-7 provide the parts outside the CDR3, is GAGVSQSPSNKVTEKGKDVELRCDPISGHTALYWYRQSLGQGLEFLIYFQGNSAPDKSGLPSDRFSAERTGGSVSTLTIQRTQQEDSAVYLCASSSTQKQYFGPGTRLTVT.

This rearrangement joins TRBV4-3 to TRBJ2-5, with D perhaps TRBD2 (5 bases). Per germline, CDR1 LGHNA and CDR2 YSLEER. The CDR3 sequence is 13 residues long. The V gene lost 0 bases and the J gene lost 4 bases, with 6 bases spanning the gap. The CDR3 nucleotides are TGCGCCAGCAGCCAAGATGAGGGAGAGACCCAGTACTTC. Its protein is CASSQDEGETQYF.

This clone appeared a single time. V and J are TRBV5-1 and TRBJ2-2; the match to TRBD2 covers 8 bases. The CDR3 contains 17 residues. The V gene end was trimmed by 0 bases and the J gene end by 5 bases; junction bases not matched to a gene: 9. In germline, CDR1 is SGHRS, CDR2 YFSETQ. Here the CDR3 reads CASSLAVVAGSTGELFF. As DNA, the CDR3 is TGCGCCAGCAGCTTGGCCGTAGTAGCGGGGTCTACCGGGGAGCTGTTTTTT.

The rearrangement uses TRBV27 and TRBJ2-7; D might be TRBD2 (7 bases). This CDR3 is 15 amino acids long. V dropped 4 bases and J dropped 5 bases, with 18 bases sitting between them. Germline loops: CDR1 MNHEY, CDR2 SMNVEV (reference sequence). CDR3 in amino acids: CASSWGGQGIDEQYF. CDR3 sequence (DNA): TGTGCCAGCAGTTGGGGGGGTCAGGGGATCGACGAGCAGTACTTC.

The CDR3: CASGRLLAGAYNEQFF. In nucleotides, the CDR3 is TGCGCCAGCGGCCGGTTACTAGCGGGAGCCTACAATGAGCAGTTCTTC. This rearrangement joins TRBV10-2 to TRBJ2-1; 11 bases map to TRBD2. This CDR3 contains 16 residues. The J segment lost 2 bases and the V segment lost 8 bases, leaving 8 bases of the junction unmatched. Germline V CDR1 and CDR2: WSHSY, SAAADI.

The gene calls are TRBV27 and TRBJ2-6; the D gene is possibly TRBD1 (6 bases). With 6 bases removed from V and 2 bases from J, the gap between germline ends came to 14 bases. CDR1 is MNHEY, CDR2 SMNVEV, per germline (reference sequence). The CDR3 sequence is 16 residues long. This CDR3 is CASRLNNRAGANVLTF. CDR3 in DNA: TGTGCCAGCAGGCTAAATAACAGGGCTGGGGCCAACGTCCTGACTTTC.

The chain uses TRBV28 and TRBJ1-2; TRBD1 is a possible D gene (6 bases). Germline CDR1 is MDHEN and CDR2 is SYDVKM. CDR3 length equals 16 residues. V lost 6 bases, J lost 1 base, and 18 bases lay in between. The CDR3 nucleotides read TGTGCCAGCAGCCGCGCCCGAGACAGGTATAACTATGGCTACACCTTC. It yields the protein CASSRARDRYNYGYTF.

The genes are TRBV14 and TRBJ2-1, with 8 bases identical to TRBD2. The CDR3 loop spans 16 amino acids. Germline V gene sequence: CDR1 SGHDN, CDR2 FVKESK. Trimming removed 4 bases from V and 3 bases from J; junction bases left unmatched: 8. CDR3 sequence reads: CASSPSYAGGYNEQFF. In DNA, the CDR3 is TGTGCCAGCAGCCCCTCGTATGCGGGAGGCTACAATGAGCAGTTCTTC.

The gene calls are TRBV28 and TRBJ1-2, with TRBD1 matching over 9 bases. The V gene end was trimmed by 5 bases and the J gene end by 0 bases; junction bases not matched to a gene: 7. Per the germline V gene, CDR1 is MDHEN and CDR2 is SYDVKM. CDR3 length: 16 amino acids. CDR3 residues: CASSPSGQGSNYGYTF. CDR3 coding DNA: TGTGCCAGCAGTCCGAGCGGACAGGGGTCTAACTATGGCTACACCTTC.

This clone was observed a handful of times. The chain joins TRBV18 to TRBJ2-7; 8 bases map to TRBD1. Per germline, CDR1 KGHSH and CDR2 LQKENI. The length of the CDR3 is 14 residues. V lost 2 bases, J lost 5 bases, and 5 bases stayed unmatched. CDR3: CASSPRPGQDEQYF. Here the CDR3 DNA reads TGTGCCAGCTCACCAAGGCCGGGACAGGACGAGCAGTACTTC.

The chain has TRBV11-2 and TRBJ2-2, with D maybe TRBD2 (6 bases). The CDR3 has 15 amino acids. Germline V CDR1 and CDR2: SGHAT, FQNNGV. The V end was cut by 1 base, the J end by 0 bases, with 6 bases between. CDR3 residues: CASSLAGANTGELFF. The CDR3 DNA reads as TGTGCCAGCAGCTTAGCGGGAGCGAACACCGGGGAGCTGTTTTTT.